These 5 T cell receptor beta chains came from one sample sequenced in a study of identical twins. TCRdb re-called the 5' RACE reads with MiXCR, one entry per CDR3 protein. The data hold approximately 620,000 distinct CDR3 sequences, with around 8.6% observed a single time. These same records also appear under a second study, on yellow fever vaccine responses in identical twins.

The sequenced material came from PBMCs. The receptors come from a woman between 18 and 30 years old in good health.

This rearrangement joins TRBV7-2 to TRBJ2-3, with no clear D. The V gene lost 4 bases and the J gene lost 2 bases, with 7 bases spanning the gap. Looked up from germline, CDR1 is SGHTA and CDR2 is FQGNSA. The CDR3 length is 13 residues. Written as DNA, the CDR3 is TGTGCCAGCAGCTCAGTTTACACAGATACGCAGTATTTT. Translation gives CASSSVYTDTQYF.

The CDR3 spells CASSPGSRQGMNTEAFF. CDR3 coding DNA: TGTGCCAGCTCACCCGGAAGTCGACAGGGGATGAACACTGAAGCTTTCTTT. V gene TRBV18 combines with J gene TRBJ1-1; 8 bases align to TRBD1. CDR1 and CDR2 (germline): KGHSH, LQKENI. The CDR3 extends over 17 amino acids. J was trimmed by 0 bases and V by 3 bases; bases with no gene match: 9.

This sequence joins TRBV2 and TRBJ2-2; no clear D. Germline V gene data show CDR1 as SNHLY and CDR2 as FYNNEI. Trimming removed 7 bases at V and 5 bases at J, with 14 bases between. The length of the CDR3 is 14 residues. CDR3 sequence reads: CASMFGGTTGELFF. CDR3 DNA: TGTGCCAGCATGTTCGGCGGTACGACCGGGGAGCTGTTTTTT. The whole variable domain, remainder taken from reference TRBV2 and TRBJ2-2, is EPEVTQTPSHQVTQMGQEVILRCVPISNHLYFYWYRQILGQKVEFLVSFYNNEISEKSEIFDDQFSVERPDGSNFTLKIRSTKLEDSAMYFCASMFGGTTGELFFGEGSRLTVL.

This clonotype has just a few counts. In DNA, the CDR3 is TGTGCCATCGACGACACTAGCTACAATGAGCAGTTCTTC. The encoded protein is CAIDDTSYNEQFF. The chain joins TRBV10-3 to TRBJ2-1, with D possibly being TRBD2 (5 bases). Germline V gene data show CDR1 as ENHRY and CDR2 as SYGVKD. Trimming shortened V by 8 bases and J by 3 bases, and 11 bases separated the two germline ends. The CDR3 loop spans 13 amino acids.

This clonotype came up a few times. V usage is TRBV27 and J usage is TRBJ2-7, with D uncertain. The V end lost 6 bases, the J end lost 0 bases, and 15 bases lay between the germline ends. CDR3 length: 15 residues. Looked up from germline, CDR1 is MNHEY and CDR2 is SMNVEV (reference sequence). Here the CDR3 reads CASRINTGGSYEQYF. In DNA form, the CDR3 reads TGTGCCAGCAGGATAAACACCGGCGGCTCCTACGAGCAGTACTTC.